The 20 T cell receptor beta chains below come from one sample, sequenced in a study of graft-versus-host responses after intestinal transplantation. These receptors lack a known antigen. The repertoire was sequenced with immunoSEQ multiplex PCR; TCRdb's copy has only in-frame clones and lacks some. In the table there are 140,000 or so clones, around 90% of which are singletons. Sequenced material: unstimulated CD4+ T cells sorted from spleen or lymph node cells, taken before intestinal transplant. These receptors all come from a human donor who received an intestinal transplant.

V and J are TRBV11-1 and TRBJ2-7, with 8 positions matching TRBD1. V dropped 1 base and J dropped 4; count of bases not matched to a gene: 3. CDR3 length: 14 amino acids. The V gene's germline CDR1 is SGHAT and CDR2 FQDESV (reference sequence). DNA of the CDR3: TGTGCCAGCAGCTTAGGCAGGGGGCCTTACGAGCAGTACTTC. Translated, it gives CASSLGRGPYEQYF.

CDR3 residues: CASSESLETQYF. The CDR3, as DNA: TGTGCCAGCAGTGAATCTCTGGAGACCCAGTACTTC. The rearrangement links TRBV6-1 to TRBJ2-5; D call uncertain. The ends were cut back, 2 bases at V and 5 bases at J, with 6 bases in the middle. This CDR3 has 12 residues. The germline CDR1 and CDR2 sequences are MNHNS and SASEGT.

V and J are TRBV27 and TRBJ2-7; 9 nucleotides agree with TRBD1. The germline CDR1 and CDR2 sequences are MNHEY and SMNVEV (reference sequence). The CDR3 is made up of 16 amino acids. The V gene end was trimmed by 5 bases and the J gene end by 4 bases; junction bases not matched to a gene: 12. The CDR3 reads CASSKGGWTGDYEQYF. CDR3 in DNA: TGTGCCAGCAGTAAAGGTGGGTGGACAGGGGATTACGAGCAGTACTTC.

This rearrangement joins TRBV7-2 to TRBJ2-2, with 10 bases lining up with TRBD1. Germline values: CDR1 SGHTA, CDR2 FQGNSA. With V trimmed by 5 bases and J by 6 bases, 3 bases remained unmatched. The length of the CDR3 is 14 residues. The CDR3 nucleotides are TGTGCCAGCAGCGCGACAGGGGGCGCCGGGGAGCTGTTTTTT. As protein: CASSATGGAGELFF. The whole variable domain, remainder taken from reference TRBV7-2 and TRBJ2-2, is GAGVSQSPSNKVTEKGKDVELRCDPISGHTALYWYRQSLGQGLEFLIYFQGNSAPDKSGLPSDRFSAERTGGSVSTLTIQRTQQEDSAVYLCASSATGGAGELFFGEGSRLTVL.

The V gene is TRBV14, the J gene TRBJ2-3; the D is unclear. The CDR3 is made up of 14 amino acids. Between the trimmed V and J ends, which lost 1 base and 2 bases, there was a span of 7 bases. Germline CDR1 is SGHDN and CDR2 is FVKESK. CDR3 sequence: CASSQGQVTDTQYF. The CDR3 bases are TGTGCCAGCAGCCAAGGGCAGGTCACAGATACGCAGTATTTT.

This rearrangement joins TRBV6-4 to TRBJ2-7, with 10 bases that match TRBD1. This CDR3 spans 18 amino acids. V was clipped by 5 bases and J by 3 bases; unmatched bases: 16. Germline V gives CDR1 MRHNA, CDR2 SNTAGT. CDR3 nucleotides: TGTGCCAGCAGTCGGCCGGGACAGGGGTCAGTGAGGGGCTACGAGCAGTACTTC. It encodes CASSRPGQGSVRGYEQYF.

This chain joins TRBV27 and TRBJ1-1, with a tentative D call TRBD1 (6 bases). Per germline, CDR1 MNHEY and CDR2 SMNVEV (reference sequence). This CDR3 contains 14 residues. V was pared by 7 bases and J by 5 bases, with 17 bases between. The CDR3 region is CASKALGGRTEAFF. CDR3 in DNA: TGTGCCAGCAAAGCCTTGGGGGGCCGTACTGAAGCTTTCTTT.

The table lists this clone with a count of one. V gene TRBV6-5 combines with J gene TRBJ2-5; D is unresolved. V was trimmed by 5 bases and J by 2 bases, leaving 12 bases between them. CDR3 length: 14 amino acids. CDR1 and CDR2 from the germline V gene are MNHEY and SVGAGI. This CDR3 is CASSERAVQETQYF. The CDR3 DNA is TGTGCCAGCAGTGAAAGGGCAGTGCAAGAGACCCAGTACTTC.

This chain uses TRBV4-2 with TRBJ2-7; possibly TRBD2 for D (5 bases). With 1 base removed from V and 4 bases from J, the gap between germline ends came to 14 bases. Germline V gene sequence: CDR1 LGHNA, CDR2 YNFKEQ. The CDR3 spans 15 residues. In DNA form, the CDR3 reads TGTGCCAGCAGCCAAGCCCTGGCTAGCACGTACGAGCAGTACTTC. Its translation: CASSQALASTYEQYF.

This clone was detected once. V gene TRBV9 combines with J gene TRBJ2-7, with 7 bases aligning to TRBD2. V trimming: 0 bases; J trimming: 7 bases; junction bases outside the gene matches: 10. This CDR3 comprises 15 residues. Germline CDR1 SGDLS, CDR2 YYNGEE. CDR3 amino acids: CASSVDRSGTGEQYF. The CDR3 DNA is TGTGCCAGCAGCGTAGATAGAAGCGGGACTGGGGAGCAGTACTTC.

V usage is TRBV27 and J usage is TRBJ1-6; D not resolved. CDR3 length: 15 residues. V shed 3 bases and J shed 2 bases, with 8 bases lying between them. The germline gives CDR1 MNHEY, CDR2 SMNVEV (reference sequence). This CDR3 is CASSFSPTYNSPLHF. The CDR3 nucleotides are TGTGCCAGCAGTTTTTCTCCGACCTATAATTCACCCCTCCACTTT.

This clone was counted a single time. The identical CDR3 is also encoded by other nucleotide sequences in the sample. The chain recombines TRBV30 with TRBJ2-1, with D tentatively TRBD2 (5 bases). Trimming removed 0 bases at V and 3 bases at J, with 12 bases between. Germline CDR1 GTSNPN, CDR2 SVGIG (reference sequence). This CDR3 comprises 15 residues. The CDR3 here is CAWSVRGLVYNEQFF. CDR3 coding DNA: TGTGCCTGGAGTGTACGCGGGTTGGTCTACAATGAGCAGTTCTTC.

V usage is TRBV21-1 and J usage is TRBJ1-5. TRBV21-1 constitutes a pseudogene. This CDR3 has 11 residues. CDR3 protein: CASSKNQPQHF. In DNA, the CDR3 is TGTGCCAGCAGCAAAAATCAGCCCCAGCATTTT.

The chain has TRBV6-5 and TRBJ2-7; TRBD1 agrees at 10 bases. The CDR3 spans 15 residues. The J segment lost 5 bases and the V segment lost 1 base, leaving 5 bases of the junction unmatched. The germline CDR1 and CDR2 sequences are MNHEY and SVGAGI. The DNA for the CDR3 is TGTGCCAGCAGTTACTGGGGACAGGGGATACACGAGCAGTACTTC. The encoded protein is CASSYWGQGIHEQYF.

Turning to this clone: This sample includes further DNA sequences coding for the same CDR3. The rearrangement joins TRBV28 to TRBJ1-1; tentatively, D is TRBD1 (5 bases). The V and J ends lost 2 bases and 11 bases respectively, with 15 bases between them. Germline loops: CDR1 MDHEN, CDR2 SYDVKM. This CDR3 is built from 13 residues. CDR3 loop: CASSLGGSGEAFF. CDR3 sequence (DNA): TGTGCCAGCAGTTTAGGGGGAAGTGGTGAGGCTTTCTTT. Full variable domain (remainder filled in from reference TRBV28 and TRBJ1-1): DVKVTQSSRYLVKRTGEKVFLECVQDMDHENMFWYRQDPGLGLRLIYFSYDVKMKEKGDIPEGYSVSREKKERFSLILESASTNQTSMYLCASSLGGSGEAFFGQGTRLTVV.

This chain joins TRBV15 and TRBJ2-6; D gene unclear. This CDR3 contains 15 residues. Germline values: CDR1 LNHNV, CDR2 YYDKDF (reference sequence). V was pared by 4 bases and J by 0 bases, with 7 bases between. The CDR3: CATSTAGSGANVLTF. CDR3 nucleotide sequence: TGTGCCACCAGCACCGCCGGCTCTGGGGCCAACGTCCTGACTTTC.

This chain connects TRBV28 to TRBJ2-7, with 7 bases matching TRBD1. This CDR3 region has 13 residues. V lost 3 bases and J lost 1; bases outside the gene matches: 0. Looked up from germline, CDR1 is MDHEN and CDR2 is SYDVKM. The CDR3 sequence is CASSLTGSYEQYF. In DNA, the CDR3 is TGTGCCAGCAGTTTGACAGGGTCCTACGAGCAGTACTTC.

The chain combines TRBV29-1 with TRBJ1-2, with D unresolved. Germline lookup yields CDR1 SQVTM and CDR2 ANQGSEA. CDR3 size: 13 residues. Trimming cost V 6 bases and J 4 bases, with 15 bases left between them. The CDR3, as DNA: TGCAGCGTCCTCCCGGGAAGGGCCTATGGCTACACCTTC. Its protein product is CSVLPGRAYGYTF.

This rearrangement joins TRBV7-3 to TRBJ1-5, with D hard to call. Looked up from germline, CDR1 is SGHTA and CDR2 is FQGTGA. Trimming pared 1 base from V and 6 bases from J, leaving 7 bases between. The CDR3 is 13 residues long. The CDR3 nucleotides read TGTGCCAGCAGCTTAAGTCTTACTCAGCCCCAGCATTTT. Its translation is CASSLSLTQPQHF.

The V gene is TRBV2, the J gene TRBJ2-2; possibly TRBD1 for D (6 bases). CDR1 is SNHLY and CDR2 is FYNNEI in the germline V gene. The CDR3 totals 14 residues. The ends were cut back, 7 bases at V and 1 base at J, with 10 bases in the middle. Here the CDR3 reads CASITDRNTGELFF. The CDR3 coding sequence is TGTGCCAGCATCACGGACAGGAACACCGGGGAGCTGTTTTTT.